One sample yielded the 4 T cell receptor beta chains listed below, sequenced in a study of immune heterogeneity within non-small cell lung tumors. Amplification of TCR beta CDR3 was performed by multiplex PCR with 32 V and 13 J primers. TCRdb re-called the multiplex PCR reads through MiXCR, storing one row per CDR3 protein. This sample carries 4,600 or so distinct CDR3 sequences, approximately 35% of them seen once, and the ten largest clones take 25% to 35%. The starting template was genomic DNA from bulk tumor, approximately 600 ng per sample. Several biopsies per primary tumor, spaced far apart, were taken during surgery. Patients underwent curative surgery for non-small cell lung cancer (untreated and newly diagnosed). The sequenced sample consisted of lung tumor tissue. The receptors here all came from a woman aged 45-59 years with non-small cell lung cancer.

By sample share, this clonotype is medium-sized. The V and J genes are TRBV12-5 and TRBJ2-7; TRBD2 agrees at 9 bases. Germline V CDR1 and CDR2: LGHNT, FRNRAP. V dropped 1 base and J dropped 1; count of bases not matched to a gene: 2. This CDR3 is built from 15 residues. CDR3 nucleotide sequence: TGTGCTAGTGGTTTGGCAGCGGGGGGATCCTACGAGCAGTACTTC. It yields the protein CASGLAAGGSYEQYF.

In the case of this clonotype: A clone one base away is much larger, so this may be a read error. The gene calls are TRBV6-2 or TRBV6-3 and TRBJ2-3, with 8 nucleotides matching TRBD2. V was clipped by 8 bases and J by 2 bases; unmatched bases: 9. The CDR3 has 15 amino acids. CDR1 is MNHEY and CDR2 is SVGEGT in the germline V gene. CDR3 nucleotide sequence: TGTGCCAGCCTAACCACAGCGGGAGTCACAGATACGCAGTATTTT. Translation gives CASLTTAGVTDTQYF.

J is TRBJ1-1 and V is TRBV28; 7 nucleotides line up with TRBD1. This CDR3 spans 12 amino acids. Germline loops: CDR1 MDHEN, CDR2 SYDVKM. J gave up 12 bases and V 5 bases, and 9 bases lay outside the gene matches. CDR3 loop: CASSPLVTGTFF. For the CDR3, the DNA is TGTGCCAGCAGTCCCCTGGTGACAGGGACTTTCTTT.

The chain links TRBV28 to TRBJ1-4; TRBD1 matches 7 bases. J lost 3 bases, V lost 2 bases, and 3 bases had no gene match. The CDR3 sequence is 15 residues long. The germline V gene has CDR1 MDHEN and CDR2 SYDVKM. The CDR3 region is CASSLQTGPNEKLFF. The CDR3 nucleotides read TGTGCCAGCAGTTTACAGACAGGGCCTAATGAAAAACTGTTTTTT.